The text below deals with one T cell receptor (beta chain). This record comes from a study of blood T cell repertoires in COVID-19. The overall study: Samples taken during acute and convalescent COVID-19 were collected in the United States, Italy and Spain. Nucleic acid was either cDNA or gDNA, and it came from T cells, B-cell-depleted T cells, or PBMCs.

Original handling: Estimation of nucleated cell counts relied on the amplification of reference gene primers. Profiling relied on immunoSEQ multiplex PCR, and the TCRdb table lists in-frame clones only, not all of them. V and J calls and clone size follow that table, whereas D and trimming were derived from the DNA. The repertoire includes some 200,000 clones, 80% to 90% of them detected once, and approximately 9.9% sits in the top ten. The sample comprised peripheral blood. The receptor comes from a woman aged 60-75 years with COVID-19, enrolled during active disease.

CDR3 bases: TGTGCCAGCAGCCGTCGGACAGGGGGCAACTATGGCTACACCTTC. Its protein is CASSRRTGGNYGYTF. This chain uses TRBV6-5 with TRBJ1-2; TRBD1 aligns across 11 bases. Germline values: CDR1 MNHEY, CDR2 SVGAGI. This CDR3 comprises 15 residues. With 6 bases clipped from V and 2 bases from J, the junction kept 5 bases outside the gene matches.